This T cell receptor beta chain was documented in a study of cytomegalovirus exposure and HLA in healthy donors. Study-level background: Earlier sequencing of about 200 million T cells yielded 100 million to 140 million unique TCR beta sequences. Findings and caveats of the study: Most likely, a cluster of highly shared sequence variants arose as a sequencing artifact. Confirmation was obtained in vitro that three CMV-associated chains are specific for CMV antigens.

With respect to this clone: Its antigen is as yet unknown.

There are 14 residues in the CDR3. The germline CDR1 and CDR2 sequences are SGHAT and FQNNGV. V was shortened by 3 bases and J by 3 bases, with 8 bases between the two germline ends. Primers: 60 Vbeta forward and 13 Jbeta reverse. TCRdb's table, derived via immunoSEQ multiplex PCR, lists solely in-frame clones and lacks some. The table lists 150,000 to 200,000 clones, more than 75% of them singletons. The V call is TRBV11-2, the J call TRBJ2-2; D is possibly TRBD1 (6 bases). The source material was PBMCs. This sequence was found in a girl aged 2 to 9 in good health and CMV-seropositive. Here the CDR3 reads CASSFRTDTGELFF. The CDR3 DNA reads TGTGCCAGCAGCTTTCGGACAGACACCGGGGAGCTGTTTTTT.